This TCR beta chain is drawn from a study of blood T cell repertoires in COVID-19. The data were produced by immunoSEQ multiplex PCR, yet TCRdb's version contains in-frame clones alone and is incomplete. The sample has 200,000 to 300,000 clones, around 87% seen once. The ends lost 7 bases at V and 1 base at J; junction bases unmatched: 9. CDR1 and CDR2 from the germline V gene are SGHRS and YFSETQ. This CDR3 spans 15 amino acids. The specimen sequenced was peripheral blood. The clonotype was recovered from a woman aged 25 to 39 who had recovered from COVID-19. The chain has TRBV5-1 and TRBJ2-5; 8 bases are a match to TRBD1. CDR3 sequence reads: CASGETGALQETQYF. CDR3 coding DNA: TGCGCCAGCGGTGAGACAGGGGCCCTCCAAGAGACCCAGTACTTC.